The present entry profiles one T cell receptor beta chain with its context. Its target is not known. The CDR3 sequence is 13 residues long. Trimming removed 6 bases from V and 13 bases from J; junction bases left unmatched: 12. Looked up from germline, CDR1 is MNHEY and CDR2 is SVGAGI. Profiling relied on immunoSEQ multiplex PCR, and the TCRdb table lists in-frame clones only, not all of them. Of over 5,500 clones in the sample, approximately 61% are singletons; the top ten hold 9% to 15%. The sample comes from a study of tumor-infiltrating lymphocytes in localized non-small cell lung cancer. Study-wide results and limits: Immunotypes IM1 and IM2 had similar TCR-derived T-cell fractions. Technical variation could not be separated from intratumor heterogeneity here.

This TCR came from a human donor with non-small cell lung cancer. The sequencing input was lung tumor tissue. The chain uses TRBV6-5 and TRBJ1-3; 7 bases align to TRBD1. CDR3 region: CASSPNPGQKIYF. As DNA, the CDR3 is TGTGCCAGCAGCCCCAACCCGGGACAGAAGATATATTTT.